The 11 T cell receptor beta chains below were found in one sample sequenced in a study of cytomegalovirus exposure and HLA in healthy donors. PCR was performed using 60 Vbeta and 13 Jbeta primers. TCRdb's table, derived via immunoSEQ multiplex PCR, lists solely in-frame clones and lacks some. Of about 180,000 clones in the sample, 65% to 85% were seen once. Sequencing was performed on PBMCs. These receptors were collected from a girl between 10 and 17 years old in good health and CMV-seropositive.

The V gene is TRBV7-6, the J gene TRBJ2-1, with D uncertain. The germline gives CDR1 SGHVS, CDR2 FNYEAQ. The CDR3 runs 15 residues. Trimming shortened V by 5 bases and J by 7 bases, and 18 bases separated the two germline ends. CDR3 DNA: TGTGCCAGCAGCCCTCATCCCACCGGTTCGAATGAGCAGTTCTTC. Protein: CASSPHPTGSNEQFF. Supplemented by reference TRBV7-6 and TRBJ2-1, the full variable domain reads GAGVSQSPRYKVTKRGQDVALRCDPISGHVSLYWYRQALGQGPEFLTYFNYEAQQDKSGLPNDRFSAERPEGSISTLTIQRTEQRDSAMYRCASSPHPTGSNEQFFGPGTRLTVL.

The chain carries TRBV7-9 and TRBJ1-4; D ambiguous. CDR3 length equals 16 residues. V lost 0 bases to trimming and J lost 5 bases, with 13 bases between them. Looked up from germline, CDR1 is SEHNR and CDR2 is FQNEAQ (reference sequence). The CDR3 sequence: CASSLALTPSNEKLFF. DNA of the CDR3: TGTGCCAGCAGCTTAGCCTTGACACCCTCGAATGAAAAACTGTTTTTT.

The CDR3 nucleotides are TGCGCCAGCAGTCCAGACTGGACAGGTCTTATCGCGCAGTTCTTC. Translation gives CASSPDWTGLIAQFF. The V call is TRBV4-3, the J call TRBJ2-1; 7 bases are shared with TRBD1. The CDR3 loop spans 15 amino acids. Germline assignment: CDR1 LGHNA and CDR2 YSLEER. Trimming took 6 bases from V and 12 from J; bases not matched to a gene: 17.

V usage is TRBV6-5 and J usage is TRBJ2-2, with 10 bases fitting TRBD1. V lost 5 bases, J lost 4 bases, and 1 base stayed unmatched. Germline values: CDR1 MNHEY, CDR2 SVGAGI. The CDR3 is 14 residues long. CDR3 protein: CASSDRGPTGELFF. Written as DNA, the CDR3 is TGTGCCAGCAGTGACAGGGGGCCCACCGGGGAGCTGTTTTTT.

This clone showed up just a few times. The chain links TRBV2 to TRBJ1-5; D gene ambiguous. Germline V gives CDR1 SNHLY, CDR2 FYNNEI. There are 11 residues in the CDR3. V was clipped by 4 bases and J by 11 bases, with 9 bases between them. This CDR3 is CASSVGWAQHF. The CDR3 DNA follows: TGTGCCAGCAGTGTCGGGTGGGCCCAGCATTTT.

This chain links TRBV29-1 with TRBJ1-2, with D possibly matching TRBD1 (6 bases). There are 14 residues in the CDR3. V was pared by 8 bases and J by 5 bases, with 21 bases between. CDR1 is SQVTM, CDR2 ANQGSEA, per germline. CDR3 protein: CSSAGGGGGYGYTF. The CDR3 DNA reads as TGCAGCTCGGCTGGGGGCGGGGGCGGATATGGCTACACCTTC.

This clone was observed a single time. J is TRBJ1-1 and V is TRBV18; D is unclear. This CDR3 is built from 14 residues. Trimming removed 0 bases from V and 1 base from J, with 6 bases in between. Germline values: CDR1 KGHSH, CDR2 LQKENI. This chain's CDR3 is CASSPPSGNTEAFF. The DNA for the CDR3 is TGTGCCAGCTCACCACCGTCAGGGAACACTGAAGCTTTCTTT.

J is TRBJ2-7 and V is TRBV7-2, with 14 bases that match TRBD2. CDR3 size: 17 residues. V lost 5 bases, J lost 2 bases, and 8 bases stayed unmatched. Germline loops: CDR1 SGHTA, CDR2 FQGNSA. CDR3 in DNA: TGTGCCAGCAGCCCCCGGACTAGCGGGAGGTTTGCCTACGAGCAGTACTTC. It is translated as CASSPRTSGRFAYEQYF.

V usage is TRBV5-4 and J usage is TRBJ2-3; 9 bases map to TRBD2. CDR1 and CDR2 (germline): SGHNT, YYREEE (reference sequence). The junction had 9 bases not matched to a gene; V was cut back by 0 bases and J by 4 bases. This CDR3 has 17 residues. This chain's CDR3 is CASSLEGSGSFPDTQYF. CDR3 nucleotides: TGTGCCAGCAGCTTGGAGGGTAGCGGGAGCTTTCCAGATACGCAGTATTTT.

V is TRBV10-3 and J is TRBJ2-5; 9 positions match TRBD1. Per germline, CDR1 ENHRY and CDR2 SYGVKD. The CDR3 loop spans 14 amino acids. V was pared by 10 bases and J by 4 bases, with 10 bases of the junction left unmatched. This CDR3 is CATGTGREGETQYF. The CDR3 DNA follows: TGTGCCACCGGGACAGGGCGCGAGGGAGAGACCCAGTACTTC.

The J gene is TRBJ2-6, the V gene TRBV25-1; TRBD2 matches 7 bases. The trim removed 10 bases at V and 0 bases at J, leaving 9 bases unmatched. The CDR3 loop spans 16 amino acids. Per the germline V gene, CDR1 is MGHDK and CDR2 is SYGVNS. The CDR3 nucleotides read TGTGCCACCACGGGGGGACCCGGCTCTGGGGCCAACGTCCTGACTTTC. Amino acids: CATTGGPGSGANVLTF.